The 22 T cell receptor beta chains given below trace back to one sample, sequenced in a study of blood T cells in healthy people across ages. A second PCR, run for about 7 to 11 cycles, used a sample-barcoded 5' primer plus a J-beta primer mix. In TCRdb, the 5' RACE reads were re-called with MiXCR into one record per CDR3 protein. The sample contains roughly 1.7 million distinct CDR3 sequences, about 35% of which appear only once. Sequenced material: blood. The receptors were gathered from a woman in her twenties or thirties in good health.

The chain employs TRBV11-2 and TRBJ2-3; no reliable D call. This CDR3 comprises 16 residues. Germline values: CDR1 SGHAT, CDR2 FQNNGV. V gave up 5 bases and J gave up 0 bases, with 15 bases separating them. In DNA, the CDR3 is TGTGCCAGCAGCCCCCGGATCCGACTTAGCACAGATACGCAGTATTTT. This codes for CASSPRIRLSTDTQYF.

The genes are TRBV7-9 and TRBJ2-5, with 9 positions matching TRBD2. The CDR3 has 18 amino acids. Germline CDR1 and CDR2: SEHNR and FQNEAQ (reference sequence). V lost 0 bases, J lost 0 bases, and 8 bases stayed unmatched. CDR3 sequence: CASSLASATSGYQETQYF. In nucleotides, the CDR3 is TGTGCCAGCAGCTTAGCCTCAGCGACTAGCGGATACCAAGAGACCCAGTACTTC.

This clonotype was recorded only once. CDR3 loop: CASSEGQGLGNNEQFF. CDR3 DNA sequence: TGCGCCAGCAGCGAAGGACAGGGTTTAGGAAACAATGAGCAGTTCTTC. The chain is built from TRBV5-1 and TRBJ2-1; TRBD1 matches 8 bases. The CDR3 runs 16 residues. Germline CDR1 is SGHRS and CDR2 is YFSETQ. Unmatched junction bases numbered 11, after V lost 4 bases and J lost 5 bases.

This clonotype was seen more than once but under ten times. The chain combines TRBV7-8 with TRBJ1-2; D not resolved. The germline gives CDR1 SGHVS, CDR2 FQNEAQ. V was cut by 4 bases and J by 0 bases, with 12 bases left in between. The CDR3 contains 15 residues. The CDR3 DNA sequence: TGTGCCAGCAGCTCGGGTGTAGGGCCTAACTATGGCTACACCTTC. Translating it yields CASSSGVGPNYGYTF.

On this clonotype itself: A single base separates this from a much larger clone, so it may be a read error. This chain connects TRBV20-1 to TRBJ2-7, with D possibly TRBD1 on 5 matching bases. Germline assignment: CDR1 DFQATT and CDR2 SNEGSKA (reference sequence). The CDR3 is made up of 12 amino acids. As DNA, the CDR3 is TGCAGTGCTAGAGATAGGGGCTACGAGCAGGACTTC. It is translated as CSARDRGYEQDF.

The CDR3 DNA reads as TGTGCCATCAGTGGAGACAGGGAAGGCAATCAGCCCCAGCATTTT. It yields the protein CAISGDREGNQPQHF. The rearrangement links TRBV10-3 to TRBJ1-5, with 7 bases matching TRBD1. With 4 bases clipped from V and 2 bases from J, the junction kept 5 bases outside the gene matches. Germline CDR1 and CDR2: ENHRY and SYGVKD. The CDR3 contains 15 residues.

This clonotype was picked up a small number of times. V usage is TRBV28 and J usage is TRBJ1-1; 11 bases are a match to TRBD1. The CDR3 has 17 amino acids. CDR1 is MDHEN and CDR2 is SYDVKM in the germline V gene. V trimming: 7 bases; J trimming: 1 base; junction bases outside the gene matches: 11. In DNA, the CDR3 is TGTGCCAGCATGGTGGGGGGGACAGGGGGTAAGAACACTGAAGCTTTCTTT. It specifies CASMVGGTGGKNTEAFF.

V and J are TRBV27 and TRBJ1-6; a possible D gene is TRBD1 (6 bases). This CDR3 is 17 amino acids long. V lost 2 bases and J lost 2, with 13 bases in between. Germline V gene lookup returns CDR1 MNHEY and CDR2 SMNVEV (reference sequence). The CDR3 DNA sequence: TGTGCCAGCAGTTTACGGGGGGGGCAAACCTATAATTCACCCCTCCACTTT. It is translated as CASSLRGGQTYNSPLHF.

The sample holds one count of this clonotype. The J gene is TRBJ1-6, the V gene TRBV10-3; maybe TRBD1 (5 bases). The CDR3 runs 14 residues. The V gene's germline CDR1 is ENHRY and CDR2 SYGVKD. Trimming removed 8 bases from V and 14 bases from J, with 22 bases in between. CDR3 loop: CAIGVNGGDLALHF. The CDR3 DNA reads TGTGCCATCGGTGTTAATGGCGGGGACTTAGCCCTCCACTTT.

As regards this clonotype: At one boundary the junction diverges from the germline segment, which might be a read error. V gene TRBV19 combines with J gene TRBJ2-5; perhaps TRBD1 as D (5 bases). Germline values: CDR1 LNHDA, CDR2 SQIVND (reference sequence). This CDR3 contains 15 residues. CDR3 bases: TGTGTCAGTAGTATTTGGGGCGAAGGCCAAGAGACCCAGTACTTC. The encoded protein is CVSSIWGEGQETQYF.

The sample holds many counts of this clonotype. This rearrangement joins TRBV29-1 to TRBJ2-3; 9 bases are a match to TRBD2. The V gene end was trimmed by 7 bases and the J gene end by 4 bases; junction bases not matched to a gene: 6. The germline V gene encodes CDR1 SQVTM and CDR2 ANQGSEA. The CDR3 runs 13 residues. The CDR3 nucleotides are TGCAGCGATAGCGGGAGACTTCCAGATACGCAGTATTTT. Translation: CSDSGRLPDTQYF.

There are many counts of this clonotype. The CDR3 sequence is CASSFSREETQYF. In DNA form, the CDR3 reads TGTGCCAGCAGCTTTTCGAGGGAAGAGACCCAGTACTTC. The J gene is TRBJ2-5, the V gene TRBV7-6; D is perhaps TRBD2 (5 bases). The V end was cut by 3 bases, the J end by 3 bases, with 8 bases between. This CDR3 is 13 amino acids long. CDR1 and CDR2 (germline): SGHVS, FNYEAQ.

This rearrangement joins TRBV5-1 to TRBJ1-1, with D possibly matching TRBD1 (6 bases). V lost 3 bases and J 7 bases, leaving 13 bases between the germline ends. Germline CDR1 and CDR2: SGHRS and YFSETQ. The CDR3 spans 13 residues. The CDR3 DNA reads TGCGCCAGCAGCTCCACAGGGTCCGGTGAAGCTTTCTTT. It is translated as CASSSTGSGEAFF. Looking up the rest from reference TRBV5-1 and TRBJ1-1 gives the full variable domain: KAGVTQTPRYLIKTRGQQVTLSCSPISGHRSVSWYQQTPGQGLQFLFEYFSETQRNKGNFPGRFSGRQFSNSRSEMNVSTLELGDSALYLCASSSTGSGEAFFGQGTRLTVV.

The chain carries TRBV6-6 and TRBJ1-2; TRBD1 might be the D (6 bases). CDR1 is MNHNY and CDR2 is SVGAGI in the germline V gene (reference sequence). The CDR3 extends over 17 amino acids. V was cut by 5 bases and J by 0 bases, with 19 bases left in between. This chain's CDR3 is CASSPGGVLNPNYGYTF. In DNA, the CDR3 is TGTGCCAGCAGTCCGGGGGGCGTATTAAACCCTAACTATGGCTACACCTTC.

This clonotype was observed a handful of times. The rearrangement links TRBV12-3 or TRBV12-4 to TRBJ2-7, with D perhaps matching TRBD1 (5 bases). CDR3 length equals 12 residues. The ends were cut back, 5 bases at V and 6 bases at J, with 11 bases in the middle. The CDR3 region is CASSRAGAEQYF. In nucleotides, the CDR3 is TGTGCCAGCAGTCGTGCTGGGGCCGAGCAGTACTTC.

The chain employs TRBV18 and TRBJ2-1, with D possibly matching TRBD2 (6 bases). This CDR3 has 14 amino acids. V was clipped by 9 bases and J by 4 bases, with 16 bases between them. Germline V gives CDR1 KGHSH, CDR2 LQKENI. CDR3 coding DNA: TGTGCCAGTCAGGGTAGCGGATCTTACAATGAGCAGTTCTTC. Translated, it gives CASQGSGSYNEQFF.

This clonotype was seen more than once but under ten times. The V call is TRBV28, the J call TRBJ1-1, with D maybe TRBD1 (6 bases). Germline V CDR1 and CDR2: MDHEN, SYDVKM. V lost 8 bases and J 2 bases, leaving 18 bases between the germline ends. The CDR3 consists of 15 residues. CDR3 DNA sequence: TGTGCCAGCCTTGATCGGGGCAGGGGAAACACTGAAGCTTTCTTT. This encodes CASLDRGRGNTEAFF.

The rearrangement uses TRBV6-4 and TRBJ1-1, with D maybe TRBD1 (6 bases). Germline-derived CDR1 and CDR2 are MRHNA and SNTAGT. CDR3 length: 13 amino acids. Between the trimmed V and J ends, which lost 4 bases and 4 bases, there was a span of 10 bases. CDR3 bases: TGTGCCAGCAGTGCGACAGGATTCACTGAAGCTTTCTTT. Protein sequence: CASSATGFTEAFF.

This clonotype was seen more than once but under ten times. The CDR3 DNA reads as TGTGCCAGCAGTTTAGGGAGGACATCTGATGGCTACACCTTC. Its protein product is CASSLGRTSDGYTF. The chain recombines TRBV12-3 or TRBV12-4 with TRBJ1-2; weak D call: TRBD1 (5 bases). The CDR3 runs 14 residues. The ends were cut back, 1 base at V and 6 bases at J, with 12 bases in the middle.

In its sample, this clonotype was seen a few times. The J gene is TRBJ2-1, the V gene TRBV12-3 or TRBV12-4, with 7 bases that match TRBD2. The CDR3 consists of 15 residues. The J segment lost 7 bases and the V segment lost 1 base, leaving 7 bases of the junction unmatched. In DNA, the CDR3 is TGTGCCAGCAGTTTAGGACGGGGGGATTTTAATGAGCAGTTCTTC. It codes for CASSLGRGDFNEQFF.

The chain uses TRBV27 and TRBJ2-1, with 9 positions matching TRBD1. Germline V CDR1 and CDR2: MNHEY, SMNVEV (reference sequence). This CDR3 has 14 residues. The J segment lost 7 bases and the V segment lost 3 bases, leaving 4 bases of the junction unmatched. CDR3 bases: TGTGCCAGCAGTTTGTCCGGACAGGGGAATGAGCAGTTCTTC. Encoded protein: CASSLSGQGNEQFF.

This clonotype was seen a few times. Here the CDR3 reads CASSLGGVQRGILEQFF. The CDR3 DNA reads TGCGCCAGCAGCTTGGGGGGCGTCCAGCGGGGGATCCTGGAGCAGTTCTTC. J is TRBJ2-1 and V is TRBV5-1; TRBD2 matches at 8 bases. V dropped 0 bases and J dropped 10; count of bases not matched to a gene: 15. The CDR3 contains 17 residues. The V gene's germline CDR1 is SGHRS and CDR2 YFSETQ.